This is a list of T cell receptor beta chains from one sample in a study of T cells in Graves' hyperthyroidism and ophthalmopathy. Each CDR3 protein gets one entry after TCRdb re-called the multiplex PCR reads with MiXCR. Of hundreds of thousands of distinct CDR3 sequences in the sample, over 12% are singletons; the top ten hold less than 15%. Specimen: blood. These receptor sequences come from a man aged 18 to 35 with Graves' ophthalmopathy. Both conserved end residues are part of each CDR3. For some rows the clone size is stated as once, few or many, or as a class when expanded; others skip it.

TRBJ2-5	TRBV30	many	CAWSVPGMGETQYF
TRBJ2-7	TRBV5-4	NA	CASSSGTGLASVYEQYF
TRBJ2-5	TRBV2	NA	CASGGLAGGVQETQYF
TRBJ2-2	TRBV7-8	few	CASRLTGGAFLGNTGELFF
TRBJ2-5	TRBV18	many	CASSPGQGGQETQYF
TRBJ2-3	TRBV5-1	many	CASSFKAGGPTDTQYF
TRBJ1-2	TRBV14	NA	CASSQNIVFGYTF
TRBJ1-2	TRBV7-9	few	CASSGGQGAGYGYTF
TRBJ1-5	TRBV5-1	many	CASSLGTGAGQPQHF
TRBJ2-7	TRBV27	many	CASSLRSRNPYEQYF
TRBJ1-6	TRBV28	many	CASSISTPGHYDSPLHF
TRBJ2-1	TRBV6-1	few	CASSEAIDGGAYNEQFF
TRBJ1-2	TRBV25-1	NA	CASSESFSYTF
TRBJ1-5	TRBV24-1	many	CATSEEWINQPQHF
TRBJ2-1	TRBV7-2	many	CASSLDLGTSDLNEQFF
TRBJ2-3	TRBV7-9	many	CASNSSPDTQYF
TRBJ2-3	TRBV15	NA	CATSSPGLAGVADTQYF
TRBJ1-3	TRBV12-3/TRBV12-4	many	CASSLIAQGSGNTIYF
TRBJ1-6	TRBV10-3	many	CAISGGTVDSPLHF
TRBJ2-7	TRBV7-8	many	CASSPRLYEQYF
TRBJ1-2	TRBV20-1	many	CSPLGAVHGYTF
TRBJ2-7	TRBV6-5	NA	CASSYRRSYEQYF
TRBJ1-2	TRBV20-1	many	CSARGPTLGRPNYGYTF
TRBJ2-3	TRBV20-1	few	CSARDRGTFTDTQYF
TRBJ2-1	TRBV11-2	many	CASSLQGDSNEQFF
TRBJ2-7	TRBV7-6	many	CASSLAPSWEQYF
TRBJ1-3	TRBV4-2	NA	CASSQDGISGNTIYF
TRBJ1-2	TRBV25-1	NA	CASSLSGRLYGYTF
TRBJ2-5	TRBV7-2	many	CASSLEGLHPTIQETQYF
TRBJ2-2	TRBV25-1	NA	CASSESGGGTGELFF
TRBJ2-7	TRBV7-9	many	CASSTASYEQYF
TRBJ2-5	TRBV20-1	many	CSARDSRGVDETQYF
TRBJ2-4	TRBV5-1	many	CASSGGGSQYF
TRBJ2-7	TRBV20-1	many	CSAFLAREQYF
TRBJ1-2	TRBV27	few	CASSQNRGQGVWGYTF
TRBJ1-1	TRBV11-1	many	CASSPGGGEGREAFF
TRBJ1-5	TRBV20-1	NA	CSASGHSNQPQHF
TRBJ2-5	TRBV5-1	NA	CASRGLLQETQYF
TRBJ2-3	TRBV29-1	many	CSVGGARGEGSTDTQYF
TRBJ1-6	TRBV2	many	CASSPSYGSGVNNSPLHF
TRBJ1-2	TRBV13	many	CASSLYGSGAPYGYTF
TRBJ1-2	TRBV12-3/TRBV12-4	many	CASTPRSGDYGYTF
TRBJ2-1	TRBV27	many	CASSVGTSGDTYNEQFF
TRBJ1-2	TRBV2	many	CASSRGTQHGYTF
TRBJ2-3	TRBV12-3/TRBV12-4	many	CASSFVGGPADTQYF
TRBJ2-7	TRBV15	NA	CATSRDRNYEQYF
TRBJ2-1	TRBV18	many	CASSPPGLAGGGNEQFF
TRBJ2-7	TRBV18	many	CASSPGTVSSYEQYF
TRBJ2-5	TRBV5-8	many	CASSFQGTVQETQYF
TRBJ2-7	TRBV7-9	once	CASSHPGQGMYEQYF
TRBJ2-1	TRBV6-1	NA	CASSQTSGRWDEQFF
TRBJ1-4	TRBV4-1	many	CASSQPLGEKLFF
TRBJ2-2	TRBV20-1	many	CSARRGANTGELFF
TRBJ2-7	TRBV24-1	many	CATSDPRDGSYEQYF
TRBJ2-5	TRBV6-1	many	CASSAHHPGGPGETQYF
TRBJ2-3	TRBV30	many	CAGTPEWTADTQYF
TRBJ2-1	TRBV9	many	CASSVGSREAEQFF
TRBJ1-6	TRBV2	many	CASNRPGHNNSPLHF
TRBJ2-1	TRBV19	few	CASKEADSYNEQFF
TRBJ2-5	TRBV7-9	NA	CASSSGTVQETQYF